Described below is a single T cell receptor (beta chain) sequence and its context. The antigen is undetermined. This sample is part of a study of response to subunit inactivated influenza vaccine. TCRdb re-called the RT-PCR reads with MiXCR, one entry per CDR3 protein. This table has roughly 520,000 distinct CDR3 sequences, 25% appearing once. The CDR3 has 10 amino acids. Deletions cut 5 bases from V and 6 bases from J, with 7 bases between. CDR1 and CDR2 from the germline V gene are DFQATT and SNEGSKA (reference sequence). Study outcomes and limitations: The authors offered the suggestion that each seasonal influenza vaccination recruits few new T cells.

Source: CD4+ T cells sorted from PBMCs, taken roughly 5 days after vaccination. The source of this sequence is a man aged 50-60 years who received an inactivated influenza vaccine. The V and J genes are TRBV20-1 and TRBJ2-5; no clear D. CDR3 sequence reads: CSAELQTQYF. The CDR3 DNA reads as TGCAGTGCTGAGTTGCAGACCCAGTACTTC.